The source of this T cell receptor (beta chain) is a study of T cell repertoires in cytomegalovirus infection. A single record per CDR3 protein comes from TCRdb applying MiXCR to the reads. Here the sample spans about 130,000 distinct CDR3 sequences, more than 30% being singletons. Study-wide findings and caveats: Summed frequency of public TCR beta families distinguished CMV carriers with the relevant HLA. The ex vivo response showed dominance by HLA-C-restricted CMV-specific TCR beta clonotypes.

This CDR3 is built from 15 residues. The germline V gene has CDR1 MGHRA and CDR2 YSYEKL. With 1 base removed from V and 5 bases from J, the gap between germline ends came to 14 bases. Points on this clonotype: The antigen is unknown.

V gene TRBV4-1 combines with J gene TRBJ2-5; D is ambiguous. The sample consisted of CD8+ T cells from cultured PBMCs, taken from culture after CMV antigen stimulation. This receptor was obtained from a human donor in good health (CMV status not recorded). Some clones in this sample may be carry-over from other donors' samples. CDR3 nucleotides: TGCGCCAGCAGCCAAGCTGTCCGACCTTCCGAGACCCAGTACTTC. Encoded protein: CASSQAVRPSETQYF.